The rows below give T cell receptor beta chains drawn from one sample of a study of cytomegalovirus exposure and HLA in healthy donors. Clones were read by immunoSEQ multiplex PCR, and TCRdb kept only the in-frame ones, dropping some. The sample lists some 54,000 clones, 65% to 85% seen once, with nearly 6% in the top ten. The sample consisted of PBMCs. The receptors shown here come from a male donor in good health and CMV-seronegative. Both conserved end residues are part of each CDR3. D genes are given only for firm matches. Not every row has a clone size; where given, it reads once, few, many or a size class.

>TRBD1|TRBV7-2|-|TRBJ2-5
TGTGCCAGCAGCTCCGACAGGGAAGAGACCCAGTACTTC
CASSSDREETQYF
>-|TRBV28|-|TRBJ1-5
TGTGCCAGCAAATCGGGAGATCAGCCCCAGCATTTT
CASKSGDQPQHF
>TRBD2|TRBV11-1|-|TRBJ2-7
TGTGCCAGCAGCCCACTCGGGGGGGGGAACATCGAGCAGTACTTC
CASSPLGGGNIEQYF
>-|TRBV5-6|-|TRBJ1-2
TGTGCCAGCAGCTTGGATGGGGGCGAGGACTATGGCTACACCTTC
CASSLDGGEDYGYTF
>TRBD1|TRBV7-9|-|TRBJ2-3
TGTGCCAGCAGCTTAGAGGGACAGTACACAGATACGCAGTATTTT
CASSLEGQYTDTQYF
>-|TRBV6-5|-|TRBJ1-5
TGTGCCAGCAGACAACAGGGCGGCCAGCCCCAGCATTTT
CASRQQGGQPQHF
>-|TRBV19|-|TRBJ2-7
TGTGCCAGTAGTATTCTGGCGGCTACCTACGAGCAGTACTTC
CASSILAATYEQYF
>TRBD1|TRBV7-6|once|TRBJ1-3
TGTGCCAGCAGCTTAACAGGGGCTCCTGGAAACACCATATATTTT
CASSLTGAPGNTIYF
>-|TRBV19|-|TRBJ1-2
TGTGCCAGTAGTATGAAGTCACCGGGACAAGATAATGGCTACACCTTC
CASSMKSPGQDNGYTF
>-|TRBV7-9|-|TRBJ1-1
TGTGCCAGCAGCTTAGGAGGGGGGAACACTGAAGCTTTCTTT
CASSLGGGNTEAFF
>TRBD1|TRBV19|-|TRBJ1-2
TGTGCCAGTAGTCCGGGACAGGGTAACTATGGCTACACCTTC
CASSPGQGNYGYTF
>TRBD1|TRBV19|-|TRBJ2-7
TGTGCCAGTAGTGTTACAGGGGTCTACGAGCAGTACTTC
CASSVTGVYEQYF
>-|TRBV5-4|-|TRBJ2-2
TGTGCCAGCAGCCGGGACTCGAACGGGGAGCTGTTTTTT
CASSRDSNGELFF
>TRBD1|TRBV5-1|-|TRBJ2-1
TGCGCCAGCAGCTTCACAGGGGACACCTACAATGAGCAGTTCTTC
CASSFTGDTYNEQFF
>-|TRBV7-2|-|TRBJ2-7
TGTGCCAGCAGCTTACAGGGGGGCACCGGCGAGCAGTACTTC
CASSLQGGTGEQYF
>TRBD1|TRBV5-1|-|TRBJ1-1
TGCGCCAGCAGCTTCGGGGACAGGAACACTGAAGCTTTCTTT
CASSFGDRNTEAFF
>TRBD1|TRBV4-1|-|TRBJ2-7
TGCGCCAGCCGGAGATCACGGACAGGGGCCTACGAGCAGTACTTC
CASRRSRTGAYEQYF
>-|TRBV23-1|-|TRBJ1-1
TGCGCCAGCCGAATAGGGGATTTCGCTGAAGCTTTCTTT
CASRIGDFAEAFF
>TRBD1|TRBV9|once|TRBJ1-2
TGTGCCAGCAGCGTAGCTACGGACAGGAGAGCTAACTATGGCTACACCTTC
CASSVATDRRANYGYTF
>-|TRBV2|-|TRBJ2-3
TGTGCCAGCTTGCTAGCGACTGGCACAGATACGCAGTATTTT
CASLLATGTDTQYF
>-|TRBV20-1|-|TRBJ2-7
TGCAGTGCTGGGGAGCCGGGCCAGTACTTC
CSAGEPGQYF
>-|TRBV19|-|TRBJ2-7
TGTGCCCGAAGTTGGCCTCAGGGGAACTACGAGCAGTACTTC
CARSWPQGNYEQYF
>-|TRBV30|-|TRBJ2-1
TGTGCCTGGAGTACCCCTATCGGTGAGCAGTTCTTC
CAWSTPIGEQFF
>TRBD1|TRBV19|-|TRBJ1-1
TGTGCCAGTAGCGCGATGGGGCAGGGGGCGAGCACTGAAGCTTTCTTT
CASSAMGQGASTEAFF